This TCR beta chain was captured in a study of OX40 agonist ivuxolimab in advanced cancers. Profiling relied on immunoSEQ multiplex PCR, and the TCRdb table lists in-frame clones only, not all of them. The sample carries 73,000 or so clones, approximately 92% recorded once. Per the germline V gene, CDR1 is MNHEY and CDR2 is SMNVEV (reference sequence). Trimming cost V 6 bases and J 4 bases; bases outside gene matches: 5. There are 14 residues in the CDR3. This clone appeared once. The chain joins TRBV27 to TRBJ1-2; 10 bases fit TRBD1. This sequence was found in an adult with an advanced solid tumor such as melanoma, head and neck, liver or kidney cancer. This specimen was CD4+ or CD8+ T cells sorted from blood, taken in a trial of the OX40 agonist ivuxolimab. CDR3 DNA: TGTGCCAGCAGGGAGACAGGGGGCAGCTATGGCTACACCTTC. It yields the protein CASRETGGSYGYTF.